The TCR beta chain under discussion was sequenced for a study of blood T cell repertoires in COVID-19. This CDR3 comprises 18 residues. Per the germline V gene, CDR1 is SGHTA and CDR2 is FQGNSA. After removal of 7 bases from V and 7 bases from J, the junction contained 18 bases not matched to a gene. The data were produced by immunoSEQ multiplex PCR, yet TCRdb's version contains in-frame clones alone and is incomplete. The sample carries hundreds of thousands of clones, more than 70% recorded once. The clonotype originates from a woman between 18 and 29 years old who had been exposed to COVID-19. The sequenced sample was PBMCs or T cells enriched from blood (not recorded which). The chain links TRBV7-2 to TRBJ2-7, with TRBD2 identical over 14 bases. The CDR3 region is CASTQDPTGLAGGGEQYF. CDR3 nucleotides: TGTGCCAGCACCCAGGATCCCACCGGACTAGCGGGGGGTGGAGAGCAGTACTTC.